This TCR beta chain was retrieved from a study of blood T cells in healthy people across ages. The use of a sample-barcoded 5' primer and a J-beta primer mix characterized a second PCR of roughly 6 to 11 cycles. The template-switch adaptor was a 5' adaptor with 12 random nucleotides. It tagged each cDNA molecule. TCRdb reanalysed the 5' RACE reads using MiXCR and keeps one entry per CDR3 protein. The table shows 850,000 to 1,100,000 distinct CDR3 sequences, with around two fifths occurring only once. The V gene's germline CDR1 is MDHEN and CDR2 SYDVKM. V was trimmed by 5 bases and J by 0 bases, leaving 23 bases between them. The CDR3 is made up of 18 amino acids.

J is TRBJ2-7 and V is TRBV28, with D perhaps TRBD1 (6 bases). The sequence was obtained from a young man in good health. Sequences were obtained from blood. CDR3 sequence (DNA): TGTGCCAGCAGTCCCCTCGACAGGCGAGGAACTTCCTCCTACGAGCAGTACTTC. Translation: CASSPLDRRGTSSYEQYF.